One T cell receptor beta chain is described in this entry. This entry is derived from a study of blood T cell repertoires in COVID-19. V gave up 3 bases and J gave up 3 bases, with 9 bases separating them. Germline V CDR1 and CDR2: SGDLS, YYNGEE. The CDR3 is 13 residues long. Original data processing: Amplified reference gene primers provided the basis for estimating nucleated cell counts. Measured with immunoSEQ multiplex PCR; TCRdb has only the in-frame clones, and not every one. That table furnishes V, J and clone size, whereas the DNA furnished D and trimming. This table has tens of thousands of clones, 80% to 85% appearing once.

This clonotype was obtained from a human donor in a cohort sampled during active COVID-19. Specimen: peripheral blood. The chain employs TRBV9 and TRBJ1-1; possible D gene TRBD1, 6 bases. The CDR3 sequence: CASSEGGYTEAFF. Written as DNA, the CDR3 is TGTGCCAGCAGCGAGGGGGGGTACACTGAAGCTTTCTTT.